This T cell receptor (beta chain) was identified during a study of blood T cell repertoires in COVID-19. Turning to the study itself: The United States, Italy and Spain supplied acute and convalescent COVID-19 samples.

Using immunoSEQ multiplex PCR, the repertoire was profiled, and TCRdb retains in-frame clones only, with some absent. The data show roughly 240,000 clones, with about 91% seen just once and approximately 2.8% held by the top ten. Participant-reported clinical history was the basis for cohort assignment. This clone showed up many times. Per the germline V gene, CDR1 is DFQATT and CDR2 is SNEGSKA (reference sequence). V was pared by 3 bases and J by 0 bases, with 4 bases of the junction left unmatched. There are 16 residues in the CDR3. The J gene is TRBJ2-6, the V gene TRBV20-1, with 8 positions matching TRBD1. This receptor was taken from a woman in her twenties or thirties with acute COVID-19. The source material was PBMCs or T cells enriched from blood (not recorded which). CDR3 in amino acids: CSASGQGISGANVLTF. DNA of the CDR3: TGCAGTGCTAGTGGACAGGGCATCTCTGGGGCCAACGTCCTGACTTTC.